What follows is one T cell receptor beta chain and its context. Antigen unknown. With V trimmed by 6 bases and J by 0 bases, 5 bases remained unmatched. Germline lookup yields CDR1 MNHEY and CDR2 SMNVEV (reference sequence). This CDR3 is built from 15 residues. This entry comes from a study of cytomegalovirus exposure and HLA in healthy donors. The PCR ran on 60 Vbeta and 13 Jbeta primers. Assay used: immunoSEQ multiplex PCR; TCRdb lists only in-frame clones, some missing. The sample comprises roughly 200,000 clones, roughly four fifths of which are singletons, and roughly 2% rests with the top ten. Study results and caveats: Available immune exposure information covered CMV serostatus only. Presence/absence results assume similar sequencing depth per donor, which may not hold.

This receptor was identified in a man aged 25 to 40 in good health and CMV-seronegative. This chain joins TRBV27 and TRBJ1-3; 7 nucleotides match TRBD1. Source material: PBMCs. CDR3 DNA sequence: TGTGCCAGCAGCCCAGGACAGGTCTCTGGAAACACCATATATTTT. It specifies CASSPGQVSGNTIYF.